The 23 T cell receptor beta chains given below trace back to one sample, sequenced in a study of blood T cell repertoires in COVID-19. Profiled with immunoSEQ multiplex PCR; TCRdb holds only in-frame clones, not every one. The table includes 95,000 or so clones, approximately 80% detected once. The specimen sequenced was peripheral blood. Receptors were obtained from an older man with COVID-19, enrolled during active disease.

The chain carries TRBV10-3 and TRBJ1-1; 7 bases are a match to TRBD1. V gave up 7 bases and J gave up 1 base; unmatched junction bases: 6. The V gene's germline CDR1 is ENHRY and CDR2 SYGVKD. This CDR3 is 14 amino acids long. The CDR3 DNA reads TGTGCCATCATGAGTAGGGGGCCGAACACTGAAGCTTTCTTT. As protein: CAIMSRGPNTEAFF.

The rearrangement joins TRBV6-2 or TRBV6-3 to TRBJ1-1, with 8 bases identical to TRBD1. The CDR3 length is 18 residues. The germline V gene encodes CDR1 MNHEY and CDR2 SVGEGT. J lost 2 bases, V lost 2 bases, and 13 bases had no gene match. The CDR3 DNA sequence: TGTGCCAGCAGTTACCTAACCGGACAGGGACTAAGCAACACTGAAGCTTTCTTT. Encoded protein: CASSYLTGQGLSNTEAFF.

This clone occurred many times. This chain joins TRBV5-1 and TRBJ2-1; 12 nucleotides agree with TRBD2. The trim removed 3 bases at V and 15 bases at J, leaving 10 bases unmatched. There are 14 residues in the CDR3. CDR1 is SGHRS, CDR2 YFSETQ, per germline. CDR3 sequence: CASSSPGLAGGLFF. The CDR3 region has the DNA TGCGCCAGCAGCTCACCGGGACTAGCGGGTGGCCTGTTCTTC. The full variable domain, completed using reference TRBV5-1 and TRBJ2-1, is KAGVTQTPRYLIKTRGQQVTLSCSPISGHRSVSWYQQTPGQGLQFLFEYFSETQRNKGNFPGRFSGRQFSNSRSEMNVSTLELGDSALYLCASSSPGLAGGLFFGPGTRLTVL.

The chain joins TRBV30 to TRBJ1-5; D is unresolved. V was clipped by 3 bases and J by 5 bases, with 11 bases between them. CDR1 is GTSNPN and CDR2 is SVGIG in the germline V gene (reference sequence). The CDR3 length is 13 residues. The CDR3 reads CAWRSRGDQPQHF. DNA for the CDR3: TGTGCCTGGAGGTCCCGTGGAGATCAGCCCCAGCATTTT.

This clone was counted once. V usage is TRBV25-1 and J usage is TRBJ2-7; 10 nucleotides line up with TRBD1. Germline CDR1 MGHDK, CDR2 SYGVNS. The junction had 4 bases not matched to a gene; V was cut back by 5 bases and J by 3 bases. The CDR3 runs 14 residues. The CDR3 is CASSKDRGFYEQYF. The CDR3 coding sequence is TGTGCCAGCAGTAAGGACAGGGGGTTCTACGAGCAGTACTTC.

The V call is TRBV4-1, the J call TRBJ1-3; no clear D. CDR3 length: 14 amino acids. Trimming removed 0 bases at V and 1 base at J, with 4 bases between. CDR1 and CDR2 (germline): MGHRA, YSYEKL. CDR3: CASSQDPSGNTIYF. In DNA form, the CDR3 reads TGCGCCAGCAGCCAAGATCCATCTGGAAACACCATATATTTT.

This clone has only one observation. The gene calls are TRBV3-1 (or the pseudogene TRBV3-2) and TRBJ1-4, with D tentatively TRBD1 (6 bases). Trimming removed 0 bases from V and 6 bases from J, with 11 bases in between. This CDR3 is built from 15 residues. Germline V gene lookup returns CDR1 LGHDT and CDR2 YNNKEL (reference sequence). The CDR3 is CASSQDPQGDEKLFF. CDR3 bases: TGTGCCAGCAGCCAAGATCCACAGGGAGATGAAAAACTGTTTTTT.

The J gene is TRBJ2-7, the V gene TRBV10-1; a weak D match, TRBD1 (6 bases). CDR3 length equals 11 residues. Germline values: CDR1 WNHNN, CDR2 SYGVQD (reference sequence). Trimming left V 5 bases short and J 7 bases short, with 9 bases between. CDR3 amino acids: CASSSTGEQYF. The DNA for the CDR3 is TGCGCCAGCAGTAGCACAGGGGAGCAGTACTTC.

The chain recombines TRBV6-5 with TRBJ1-2; D perhaps matches TRBD1 (6 bases). Per germline, CDR1 MNHEY and CDR2 SVGAGI. V dropped 0 bases and J dropped 3 bases, with 8 bases sitting between them. This CDR3 has 14 amino acids. The CDR3 reads CASSYSNRDYGYTF. Written as DNA, the CDR3 is TGTGCCAGCAGTTACTCGAACAGGGACTATGGCTACACCTTC.

The CDR3 reads CASSYRDGGVGTEAFF. CDR3 in DNA: TGTGCCAGCAGTTATAGGGATGGAGGGGTCGGCACTGAAGCTTTCTTT. This chain links TRBV6-2 or TRBV6-3 with TRBJ1-1, with D perhaps TRBD1 (5 bases). The CDR3 is 16 residues long. V was shortened by 3 bases and J by 4 bases, with 18 bases between the two germline ends. Per the germline V gene, CDR1 is MNHEY and CDR2 is SVGEGT.

The J gene is TRBJ2-3, the V gene TRBV27, with 8 nucleotides matching TRBD2. The germline V gene encodes CDR1 MNHEY and CDR2 SMNVEV (reference sequence). This CDR3 comprises 15 residues. With V trimmed by 5 bases and J by 5 bases, 9 bases remained unmatched. The CDR3 DNA sequence: TGTGCCAGCAGTAGTCGGGAGGGCCCTGGAGATACGCAGTATTTT. Amino acids: CASSSREGPGDTQYF.

The chain has TRBV6-1 and TRBJ1-2, with 7 bases matching TRBD1. J was trimmed by 6 bases and V by 3 bases; bases with no gene match: 1. CDR1 and CDR2 from the germline V gene are MNHNS and SASEGT. CDR3 length: 12 amino acids. CDR3: CASSETGNGYTF. CDR3 nucleotide sequence: TGTGCCAGCAGTGAGACAGGGAATGGCTACACCTTC.

Points on this clone: Other DNA sequences of this sample code for an identical CDR3. The V call is TRBV5-4, the J call TRBJ2-7; 12 bases match TRBD2. V shed 4 bases and J 1 base; nucleotides not matched to a gene: 3. CDR3 length: 15 amino acids. CDR1 and CDR2 from the germline V gene are SGHNT and YYREEE (reference sequence). DNA of the CDR3: TGTGCCAGCAGCCGGACTAGCGGGGCATCCTACGAGCAGTACTTC. Encoded protein: CASSRTSGASYEQYF. Filled out from reference TRBV5-4 and TRBJ2-7, the complete variable domain reads ETGVTQSPTHLIKTRGQQVTLRCSSQSGHNTVSWYQQALGQGPQFIFQYYREEENGRGNFPPRFSGLQFPNYSSELNVNALELDDSALYLCASSRTSGASYEQYFGPGTRLTVT.

The chain joins TRBV6-2 or TRBV6-3 to TRBJ2-1; 10 positions agree with TRBD1. CDR3 size: 15 residues. The J segment lost 2 bases and the V segment lost 5 bases, leaving 3 bases of the junction unmatched. Germline CDR1 MNHEY, CDR2 SVGEGT. The CDR3 spells CASSGTGVPYNEQFF. As DNA, the CDR3 is TGTGCCAGCAGTGGGACAGGGGTTCCCTACAATGAGCAGTTCTTC.

The V call is TRBV2, the J call TRBJ1-1; no clear D. The germline CDR1 and CDR2 sequences are SNHLY and FYNNEI. Trimming took 6 bases from V and 2 from J, leaving 7 bases between them. This CDR3 comprises 12 residues. This CDR3 reads CASREANTEAFF. The CDR3, as DNA: TGTGCCAGCAGAGAGGCTAACACTGAAGCTTTCTTT.

This clone was observed many times. In the same sample, other DNA sequences code for this CDR3. V gene TRBV5-1 combines with J gene TRBJ1-3; the match to TRBD1 covers 7 bases. The germline V gene encodes CDR1 SGHRS and CDR2 YFSETQ. The CDR3 runs to 14 residues. Germline trimming cut 2 bases from V and 2 bases from J; bases unmatched to any gene: 1. In DNA, the CDR3 is TGCGCCAGCAGCTTTGGACAGGCTGGAAACACCATATATTTT. Translated, it gives CASSFGQAGNTIYF. The full variable domain, rest sourced from reference TRBV5-1 and TRBJ1-3, is KAGVTQTPRYLIKTRGQQVTLSCSPISGHRSVSWYQQTPGQGLQFLFEYFSETQRNKGNFPGRFSGRQFSNSRSEMNVSTLELGDSALYLCASSFGQAGNTIYFGEGSWLTVV.

The J gene is TRBJ1-5, the V gene TRBV10-3; a possible D gene is TRBD1 (6 bases). CDR1 is ENHRY, CDR2 SYGVKD, per germline. The CDR3 loop spans 15 amino acids. Trimming cost V 0 bases and J 2 bases, with 8 bases left between them. CDR3 coding DNA: TGTGCCATCAGTGAGTCGGGGGCCCGCAATCAGCCCCAGCATTTT. It translates to CAISESGARNQPQHF.

The chain joins TRBV4-1 to TRBJ1-2, with TRBD1 identical over 7 bases. Germline CDR1 and CDR2: MGHRA and YSYEKL. V lost 0 bases and J lost 4; bases outside the gene matches: 8. The CDR3 consists of 16 residues. This chain's CDR3 is CASSQDRAGGFYGYTF. The CDR3 region has the DNA TGCGCCAGCAGCCAAGATCGGGCAGGGGGATTCTATGGCTACACCTTC.

The gene calls are TRBV2 and TRBJ1-5; D call uncertain. Germline V gives CDR1 SNHLY, CDR2 FYNNEI. The V end lost 2 bases, the J end lost 0 bases, and 8 bases lay between the germline ends. The CDR3 totals 15 residues. The CDR3 nucleotides read TGTGCCAGCAGTGAACTAATCAATAGCAATCAGCCCCAGCATTTT. It encodes CASSELINSNQPQHF.

The chain links TRBV7-2 to TRBJ1-4; possibly TRBD1 for D (5 bases). Per the germline V gene, CDR1 is SGHTA and CDR2 is FQGNSA. Trimming removed 5 bases at V and 4 bases at J, with 14 bases between. CDR3 length: 15 amino acids. The CDR3: CASSPNRRYNEKLFF. CDR3 nucleotide sequence: TGTGCCAGCAGCCCTAACAGGAGATATAATGAAAAACTGTTTTTT.

The V gene is TRBV9, the J gene TRBJ1-1, with a weak D call TRBD1 (6 bases). The germline gives CDR1 SGDLS, CDR2 YYNGEE. Trimming took 7 bases from V and 4 from J, leaving 14 bases between them. The CDR3 loop spans 13 amino acids. The CDR3 bases are TGTGCCAGCTCAGTGGGGGCCGGCACTGAAGCTTTCTTT. It encodes CASSVGAGTEAFF.

The V gene is TRBV7-9, the J gene TRBJ1-1; 9 nucleotides agree with TRBD1. Looked up from germline, CDR1 is SEHNR and CDR2 is FQNEAQ (reference sequence). This CDR3 is built from 15 residues. V shed 5 bases, J shed 7 bases, and the junction held 11 bases outside the gene matches. The CDR3 DNA reads as TGTGCCAGCAGCGGGCCCGACAGGGGGAGAGTTGAAGCTTTCTTT. This sequence encodes CASSGPDRGRVEAFF.

This clone was seen once. The chain joins TRBV5-6 to TRBJ1-4; D perhaps matches TRBD1 (6 bases). Trimming took 4 bases from V and 6 from J, leaving 13 bases between them. Germline CDR1 reads SGHDT; CDR2 reads YYEEEE. The CDR3 sequence is 14 residues long. In DNA form, the CDR3 reads TGTGCCAGCAGCCAACCGGGGGGCCATGAAAAACTGTTTTTT. Protein product: CASSQPGGHEKLFF. Drawing the rest from reference TRBV5-6 and TRBJ1-4, the complete variable domain is DAGVTQSPTHLIKTRGQQVTLRCSPKSGHDTVSWYQQALGQGPQFIFQYYEEEERQRGNFPDRFSGHQFPNYSSELNVNALLLGDSALYLCASSQPGGHEKLFFGSGTQLSVL.